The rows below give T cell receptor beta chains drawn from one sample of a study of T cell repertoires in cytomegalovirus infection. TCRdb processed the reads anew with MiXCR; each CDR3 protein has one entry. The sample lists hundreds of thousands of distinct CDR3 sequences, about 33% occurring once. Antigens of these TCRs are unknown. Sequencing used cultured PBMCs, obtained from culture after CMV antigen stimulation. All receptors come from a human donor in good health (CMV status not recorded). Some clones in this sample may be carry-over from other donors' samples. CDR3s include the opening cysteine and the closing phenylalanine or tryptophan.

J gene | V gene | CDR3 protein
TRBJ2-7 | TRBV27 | CASSLMTGAAYEQYF
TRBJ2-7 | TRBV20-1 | CSARGGGAGEQYF
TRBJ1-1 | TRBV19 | CASSPGTGRGANTEAFF
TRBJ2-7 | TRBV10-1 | CASSDGLAGLTYEQYF
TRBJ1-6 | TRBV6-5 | CASSYSAVFNSPLHF
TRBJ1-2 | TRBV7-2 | CASSPSPEAGGYTF
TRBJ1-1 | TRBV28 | CASSLRTEYTEAFF
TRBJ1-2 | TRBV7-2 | CASSSTGVDGYTF
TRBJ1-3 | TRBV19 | CASRVDSSGNTIYF
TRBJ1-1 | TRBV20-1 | CSAPFAALNTEAFF
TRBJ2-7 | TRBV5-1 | CASSLGHVRYEQYF
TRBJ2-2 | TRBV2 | CASNSAGVNTGELFF
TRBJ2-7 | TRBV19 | CASPRGPLTYEQYF
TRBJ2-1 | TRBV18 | CASSPTSGADEQFF
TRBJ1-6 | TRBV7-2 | CASSQGGGRVDSPLHF
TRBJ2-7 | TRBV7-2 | CASSLEGGGYEQYF
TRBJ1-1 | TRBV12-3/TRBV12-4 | CASSLTAKLTEAFF
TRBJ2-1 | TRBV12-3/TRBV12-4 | CASSPTSGGANNEQFF
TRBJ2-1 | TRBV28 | CASSLSGGSGNEQFF
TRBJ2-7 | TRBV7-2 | CASSLGLGPSYEQYF
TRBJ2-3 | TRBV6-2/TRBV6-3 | CASRDVGTDTQYF
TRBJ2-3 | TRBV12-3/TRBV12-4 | CASRPTGVDTQYF
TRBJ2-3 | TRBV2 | CASGDNTQYF
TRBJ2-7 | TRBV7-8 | CASSLGLGSRYHEQYF
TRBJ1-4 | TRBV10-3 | CAIRGANEKLFF
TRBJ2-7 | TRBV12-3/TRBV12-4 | CASKAENMPGEQYF
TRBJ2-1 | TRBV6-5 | CASMGTGGTNYNEQFF
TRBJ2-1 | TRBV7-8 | CASSLRRIENEQFF
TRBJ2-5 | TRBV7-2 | CASSLVRRQETQYF
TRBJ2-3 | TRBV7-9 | CASSFELAGDTQYF
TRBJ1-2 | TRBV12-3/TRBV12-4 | CASSLGTGGGGYTF
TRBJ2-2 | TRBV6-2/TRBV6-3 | CASSYLVGGVPGELFF
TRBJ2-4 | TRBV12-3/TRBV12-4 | CASSLWEGLGKNIQYF
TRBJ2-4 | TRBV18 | CASSSPGTGVKNIQYF
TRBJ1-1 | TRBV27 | CASSLAARVNTEAFF
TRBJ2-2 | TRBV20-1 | CSPRRATGELFF
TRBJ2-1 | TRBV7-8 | CASTQTLAGGYNEQFF
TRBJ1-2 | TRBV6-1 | CASSERSSWMGYTF
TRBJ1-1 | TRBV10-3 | CAISGYMNTEAFF
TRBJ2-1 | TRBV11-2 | CASSPRQRYNEQFF
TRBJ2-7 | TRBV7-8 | CASSSNSGTGVMEQYF
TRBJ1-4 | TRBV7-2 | CASSLTDEKLFF
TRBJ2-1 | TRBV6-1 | CASSEALRDGEQFF
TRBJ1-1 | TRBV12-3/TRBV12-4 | CASSSRGQFEAFF
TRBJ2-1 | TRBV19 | CASSIREGNEQFF
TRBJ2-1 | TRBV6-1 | CASSDWGVGNEQFF
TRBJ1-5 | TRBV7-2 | CASSLRQGSQPQHF
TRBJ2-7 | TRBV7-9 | CASSSWDSDYEQYF
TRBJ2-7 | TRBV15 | CATSRDGGNEQYF
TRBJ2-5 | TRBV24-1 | CATSDGTGGLGETQYF
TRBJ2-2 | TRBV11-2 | CASSLVSASGRITNTGELFF
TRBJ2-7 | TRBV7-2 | CASSSPRAGVPSSYEQYF
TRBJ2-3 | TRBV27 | CASSPRGDKMDTQYF
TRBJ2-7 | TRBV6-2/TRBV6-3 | CASSYPLPTATYEQYF
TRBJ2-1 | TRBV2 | CASSEEQISYNEQFF